This T cell receptor beta chain was obtained from a study of blood T cell repertoires in COVID-19. Looking at the study overall: The United States, Italy and Spain supplied acute and convalescent COVID-19 samples. PBMCs, B-cell-depleted T cells, or T cells were the source of the cDNA or gDNA that made up the material.

Authors' methods: Estimation of nucleated cell counts was performed using reference gene primer amplification. Some clones are missing from TCRdb's copy, which holds only in-frame ones; the method was immunoSEQ multiplex PCR. The V and J calls and clone size come from that table; D and trimming were worked out from the DNA. The repertoire has tens of thousands of clones, 80% to 90% of them found once; the top ten carry 43%. Enrolment of Seattle patients took place during active infection, and they were followed longitudinally. This CDR3 contains 17 residues. The J gene is TRBJ1-4, the V gene TRBV21-1; the table calls TRBD1, which could not be checked here. TRBV21-1 is described as a pseudogene. The sample consisted of peripheral blood. The sequence was obtained from a woman aged 55-69 years with COVID-19, enrolled during active disease. The CDR3: CASSYPGTGRGREKLFF. The DNA of the CDR3 is TGTGCCAGCAGCTATCCCGGGACAGGGCGGGGAAGGGAAAAACTGTTTTTT.